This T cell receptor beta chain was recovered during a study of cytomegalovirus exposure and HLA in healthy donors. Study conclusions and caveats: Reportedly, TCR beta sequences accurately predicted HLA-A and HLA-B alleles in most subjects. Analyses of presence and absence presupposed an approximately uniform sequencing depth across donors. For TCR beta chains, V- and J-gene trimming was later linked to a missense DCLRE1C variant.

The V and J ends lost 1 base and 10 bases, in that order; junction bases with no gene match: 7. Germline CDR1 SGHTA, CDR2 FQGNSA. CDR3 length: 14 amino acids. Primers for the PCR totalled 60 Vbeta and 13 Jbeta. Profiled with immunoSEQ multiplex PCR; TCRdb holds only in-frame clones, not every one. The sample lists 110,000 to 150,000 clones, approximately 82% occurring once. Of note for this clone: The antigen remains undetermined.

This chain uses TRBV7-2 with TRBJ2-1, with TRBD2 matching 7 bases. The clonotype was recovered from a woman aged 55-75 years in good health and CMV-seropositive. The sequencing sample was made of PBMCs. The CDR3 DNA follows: TGTGCCAGCAGCTTAGGGACTAGGGAAGGCGAGCAGTTCTTC. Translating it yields CASSLGTREGEQFF.